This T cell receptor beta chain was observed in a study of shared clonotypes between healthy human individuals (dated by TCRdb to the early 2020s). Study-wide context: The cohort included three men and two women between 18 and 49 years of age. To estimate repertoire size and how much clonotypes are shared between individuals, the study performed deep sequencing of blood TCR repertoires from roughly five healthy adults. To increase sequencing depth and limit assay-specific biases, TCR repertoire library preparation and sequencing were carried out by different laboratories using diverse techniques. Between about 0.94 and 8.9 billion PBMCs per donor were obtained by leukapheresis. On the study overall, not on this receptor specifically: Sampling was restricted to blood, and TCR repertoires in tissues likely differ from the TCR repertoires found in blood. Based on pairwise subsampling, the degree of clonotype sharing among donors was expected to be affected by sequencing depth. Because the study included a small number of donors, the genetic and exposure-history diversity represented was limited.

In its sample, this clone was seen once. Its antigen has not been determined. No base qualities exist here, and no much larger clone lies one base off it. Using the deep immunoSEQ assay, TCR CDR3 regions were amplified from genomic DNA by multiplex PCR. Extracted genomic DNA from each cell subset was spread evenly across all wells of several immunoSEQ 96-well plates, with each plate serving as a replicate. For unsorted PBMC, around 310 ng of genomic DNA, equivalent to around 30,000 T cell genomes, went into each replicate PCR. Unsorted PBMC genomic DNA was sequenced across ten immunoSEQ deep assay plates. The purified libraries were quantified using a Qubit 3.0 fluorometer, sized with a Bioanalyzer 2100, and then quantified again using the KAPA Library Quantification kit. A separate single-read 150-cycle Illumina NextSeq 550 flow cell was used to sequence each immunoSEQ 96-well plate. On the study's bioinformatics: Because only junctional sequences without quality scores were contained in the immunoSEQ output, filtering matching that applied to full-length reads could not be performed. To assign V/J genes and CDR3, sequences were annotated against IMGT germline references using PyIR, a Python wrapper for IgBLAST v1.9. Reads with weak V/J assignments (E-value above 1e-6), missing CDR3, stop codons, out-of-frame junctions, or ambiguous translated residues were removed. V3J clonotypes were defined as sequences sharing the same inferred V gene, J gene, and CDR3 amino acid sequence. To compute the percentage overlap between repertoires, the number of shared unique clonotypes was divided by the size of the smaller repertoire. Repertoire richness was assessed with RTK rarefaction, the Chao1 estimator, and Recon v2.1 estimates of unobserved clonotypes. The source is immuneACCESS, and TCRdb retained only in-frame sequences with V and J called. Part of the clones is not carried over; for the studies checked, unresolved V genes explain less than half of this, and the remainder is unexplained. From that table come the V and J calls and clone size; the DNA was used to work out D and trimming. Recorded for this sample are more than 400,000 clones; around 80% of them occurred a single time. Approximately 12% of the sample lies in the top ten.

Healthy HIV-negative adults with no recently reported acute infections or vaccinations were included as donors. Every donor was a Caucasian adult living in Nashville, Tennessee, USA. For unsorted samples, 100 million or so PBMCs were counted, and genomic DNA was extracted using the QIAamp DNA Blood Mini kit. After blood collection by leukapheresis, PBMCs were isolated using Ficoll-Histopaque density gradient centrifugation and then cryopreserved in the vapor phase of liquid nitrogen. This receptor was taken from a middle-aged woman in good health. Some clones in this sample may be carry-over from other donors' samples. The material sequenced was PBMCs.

CDR3 protein: CASSRTGGITEAFF. The DNA sequence is TGTGCCAGCAGTAGAACAGGGGGAATCACTGAAGCTTTCTTT. The sequence is built from TRBV6-5 and TRBJ1-1; the junction holds 8 bases that match TRBD1. The CDR3 starts with the cysteine, ends with the phenylalanine, and has 14 residues. Only CDR3 DNA remains: 42 bases, in frame from the first base. Reading the germline V gene gives CDR1 MNHEY and CDR2 SVGAGI. Unmatched junction bases come to 6, with V trimmed by 5 bases and J by 4 bases.